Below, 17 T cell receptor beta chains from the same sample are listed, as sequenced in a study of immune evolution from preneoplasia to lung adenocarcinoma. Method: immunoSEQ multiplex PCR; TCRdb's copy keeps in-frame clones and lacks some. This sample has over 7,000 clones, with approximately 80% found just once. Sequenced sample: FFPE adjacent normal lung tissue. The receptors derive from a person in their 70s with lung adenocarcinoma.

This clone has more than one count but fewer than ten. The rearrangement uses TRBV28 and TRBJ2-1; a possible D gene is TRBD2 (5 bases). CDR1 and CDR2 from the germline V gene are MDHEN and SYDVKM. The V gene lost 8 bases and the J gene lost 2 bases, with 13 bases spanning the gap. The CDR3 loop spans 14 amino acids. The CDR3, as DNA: TGTGCCAGCGGGATCGGAGGCCCCTACAATGAGCAGTTCTTC. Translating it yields CASGIGGPYNEQFF.

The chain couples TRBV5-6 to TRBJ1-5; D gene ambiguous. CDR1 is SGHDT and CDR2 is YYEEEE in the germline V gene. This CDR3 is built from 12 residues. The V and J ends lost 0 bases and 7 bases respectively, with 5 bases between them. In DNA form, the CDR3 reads TGTGCCAGCAGCTTGGCCAGCCAGCCCCAGCATTTT. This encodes CASSLASQPQHF.

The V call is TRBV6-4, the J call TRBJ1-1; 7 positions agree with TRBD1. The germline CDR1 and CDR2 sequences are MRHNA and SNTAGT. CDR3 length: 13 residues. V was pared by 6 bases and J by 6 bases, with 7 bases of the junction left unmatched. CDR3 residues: CASSRDRGSEAFF. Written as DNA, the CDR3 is TGTGCCAGCAGCCGGGACAGAGGATCTGAAGCTTTCTTT.

CDR3 in amino acids: CASSEIVGEQFF. The CDR3 DNA is TGTGCCAGCAGTGAGATAGTCGGTGAGCAGTTCTTC. The chain carries TRBV27 and TRBJ2-1; D is uncertain. The CDR3 covers 12 residues. V was shortened by 5 bases and J by 9 bases, with 11 bases between the two germline ends. In germline, CDR1 is MNHEY, CDR2 SMNVEV (reference sequence).

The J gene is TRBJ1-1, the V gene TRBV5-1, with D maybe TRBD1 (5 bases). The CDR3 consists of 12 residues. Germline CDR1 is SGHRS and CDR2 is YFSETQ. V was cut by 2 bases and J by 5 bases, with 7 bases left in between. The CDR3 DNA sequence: TGCGCCAGCAGCTTCGAGGGGACTGAAGCTTTCTTT. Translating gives CASSFEGTEAFF.

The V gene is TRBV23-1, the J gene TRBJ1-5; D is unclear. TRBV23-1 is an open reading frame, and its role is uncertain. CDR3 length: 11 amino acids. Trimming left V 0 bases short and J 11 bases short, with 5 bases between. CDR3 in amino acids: CASSQSGTQHF. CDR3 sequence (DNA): TGCGCCAGCAGTCAATCCGGGACCCAGCATTTT.

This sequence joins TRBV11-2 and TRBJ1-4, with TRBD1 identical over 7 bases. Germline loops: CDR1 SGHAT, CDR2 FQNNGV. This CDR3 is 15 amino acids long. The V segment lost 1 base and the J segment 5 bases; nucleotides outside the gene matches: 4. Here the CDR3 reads CASSLGQGGNEKLFF. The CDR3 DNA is TGTGCCAGCAGCTTAGGTCAGGGGGGCAATGAAAAACTGTTTTTT.

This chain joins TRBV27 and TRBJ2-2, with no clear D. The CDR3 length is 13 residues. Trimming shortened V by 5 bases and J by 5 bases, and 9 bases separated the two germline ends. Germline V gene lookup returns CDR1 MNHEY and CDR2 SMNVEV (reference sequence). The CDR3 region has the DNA TGTGCCAGCAGTCCTCCTATTACCGGGGAGCTGTTTTTT. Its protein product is CASSPPITGELFF.

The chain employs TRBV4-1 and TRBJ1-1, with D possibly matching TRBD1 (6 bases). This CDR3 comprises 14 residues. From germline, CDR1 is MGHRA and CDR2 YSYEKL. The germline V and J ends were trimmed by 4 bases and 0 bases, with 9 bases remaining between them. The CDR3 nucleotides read TGCGCCAGCAGCCTAGACAGGATGAACACTGAAGCTTTCTTT. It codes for CASSLDRMNTEAFF.

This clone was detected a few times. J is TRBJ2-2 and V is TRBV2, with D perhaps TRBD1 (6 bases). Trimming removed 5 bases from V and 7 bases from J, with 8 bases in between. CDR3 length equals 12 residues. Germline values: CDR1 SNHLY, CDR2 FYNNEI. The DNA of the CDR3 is TGTGCCAGCAGTACAGGGATCGGGGAGCTGTTTTTT. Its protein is CASSTGIGELFF.

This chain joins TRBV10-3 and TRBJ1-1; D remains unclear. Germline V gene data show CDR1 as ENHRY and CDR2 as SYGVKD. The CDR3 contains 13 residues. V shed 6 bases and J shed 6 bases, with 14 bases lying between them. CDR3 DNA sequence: TGTGCCATCAGCCGACGGGAGGGAGCTGAAGCTTTCTTT. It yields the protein CAISRREGAEAFF.

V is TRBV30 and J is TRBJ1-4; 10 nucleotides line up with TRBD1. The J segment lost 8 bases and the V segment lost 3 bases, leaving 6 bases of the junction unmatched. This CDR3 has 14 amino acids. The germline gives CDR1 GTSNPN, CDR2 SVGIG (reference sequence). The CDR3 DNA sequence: TGTGCCTGGAGCAACGACAGGGGGCTGGAAAAACTGTTTTTT. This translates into CAWSNDRGLEKLFF.

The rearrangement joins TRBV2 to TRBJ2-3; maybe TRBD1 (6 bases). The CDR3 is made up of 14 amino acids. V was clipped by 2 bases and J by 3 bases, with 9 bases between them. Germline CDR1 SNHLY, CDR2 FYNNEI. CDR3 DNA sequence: TGTGCCAGCAGTGAAAGGGGGAATACAGATACGCAGTATTTT. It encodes CASSERGNTDTQYF.

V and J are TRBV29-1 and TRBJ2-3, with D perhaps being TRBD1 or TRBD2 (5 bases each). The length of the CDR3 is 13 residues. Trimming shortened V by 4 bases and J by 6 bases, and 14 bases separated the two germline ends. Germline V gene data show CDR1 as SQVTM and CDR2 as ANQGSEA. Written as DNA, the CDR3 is TGCAGCGTTGGAGGGACCACCTTTGATACGCAGTATTTT. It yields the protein CSVGGTTFDTQYF.

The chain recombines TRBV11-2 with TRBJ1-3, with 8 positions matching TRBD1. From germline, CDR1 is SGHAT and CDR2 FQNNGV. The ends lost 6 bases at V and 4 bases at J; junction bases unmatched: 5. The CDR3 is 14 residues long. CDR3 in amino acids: CASRYQGAGNTIYF. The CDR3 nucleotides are TGTGCCAGCAGATACCAGGGGGCCGGAAACACCATATATTTT. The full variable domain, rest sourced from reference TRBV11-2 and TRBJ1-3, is EAGVAQSPRYKIIEKRQSVAFWCNPISGHATLYWYQQILGQGPKLLIQFQNNGVVDDSQLPKDRFSAERLKGVDSTLKIQPAKLEDSAVYLCASRYQGAGNTIYFGEGSWLTVV.

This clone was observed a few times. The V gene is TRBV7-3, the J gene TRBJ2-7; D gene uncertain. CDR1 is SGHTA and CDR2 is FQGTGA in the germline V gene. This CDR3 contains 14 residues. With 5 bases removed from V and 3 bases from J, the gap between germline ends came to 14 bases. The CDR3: CASSAPLFHYEQYF. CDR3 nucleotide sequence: TGTGCCAGCAGCGCACCTCTTTTCCACTACGAGCAGTACTTC.

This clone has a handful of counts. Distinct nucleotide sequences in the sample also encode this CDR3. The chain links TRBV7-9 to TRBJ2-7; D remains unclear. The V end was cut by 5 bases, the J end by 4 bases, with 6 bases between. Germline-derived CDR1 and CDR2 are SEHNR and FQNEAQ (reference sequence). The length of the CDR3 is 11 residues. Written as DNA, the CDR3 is TGTGCCAGCAGCCTCGATTACGAGCAGTACTTC. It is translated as CASSLDYEQYF. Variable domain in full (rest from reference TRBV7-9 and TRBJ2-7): DTGVSQNPRHKITKRGQNVTFRCDPISEHNRLYWYRQTLGQGPEFLTYFQNEAQLEKSRLLSDRFSAERPKGSFSTLEIQRTEQGDSAMYLCASSLDYEQYFGPGTRLTVT.